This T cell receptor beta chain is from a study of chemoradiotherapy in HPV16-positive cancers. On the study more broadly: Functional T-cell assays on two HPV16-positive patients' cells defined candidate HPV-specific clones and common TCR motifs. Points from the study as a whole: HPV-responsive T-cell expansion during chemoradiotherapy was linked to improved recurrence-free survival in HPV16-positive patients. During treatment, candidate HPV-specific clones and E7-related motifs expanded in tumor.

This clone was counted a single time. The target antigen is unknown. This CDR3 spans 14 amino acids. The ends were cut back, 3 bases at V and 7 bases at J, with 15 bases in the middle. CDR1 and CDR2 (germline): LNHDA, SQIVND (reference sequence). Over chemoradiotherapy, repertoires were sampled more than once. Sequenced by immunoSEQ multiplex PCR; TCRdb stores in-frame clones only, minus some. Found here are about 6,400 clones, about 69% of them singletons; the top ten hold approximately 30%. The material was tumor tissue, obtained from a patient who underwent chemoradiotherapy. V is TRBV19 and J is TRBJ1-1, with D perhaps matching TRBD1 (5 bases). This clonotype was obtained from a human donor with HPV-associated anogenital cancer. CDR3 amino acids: CASSIQGAVLEAFF. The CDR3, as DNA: TGTGCCAGTAGTATCCAGGGTGCCGTACTTGAAGCTTTCTTT.